The present T cell receptor beta chain was sequenced within a study of shared clonotypes between healthy human individuals. Study details: Per-donor plates numbered three CD4 naive, three CD4 memory, two CD8 naive and one CD8 memory.

V lost 2 bases and J lost 2, with 12 bases in between. The CDR3 contains 15 residues. CDR1 SEHNR and CDR2 FQNEAQ come from the germline V gene (reference sequence). Only CD45RO-negative cells positively selected for CCR7 counted as naive CD8 cells, so terminally differentiated effector memory CD45RA+ cells were excluded. This clone has just one count. Deep was the level at which the assay was run. Per the study methods: For the immunoSEQ data, sequences were junction-only without quality scores, so filtering differed. Libraries were prepared by immunoSEQ multiplex PCR; TCRdb keeps only in-frame clonotypes and omits some of them. V, J and clone size were drawn from that table, and D and trimming were deduced from the DNA. The data show around 1,900,000 clones, 90% to 95% seen once.

The sample consisted of naive CD8+ T cells from PBMCs. The V gene is TRBV7-9, the J gene TRBJ2-5; D is unclear. The source of this sequence is a man aged 18 to 30 in good health. Some clones in this sample may be carry-over from other donors' samples. CDR3 loop: CASSLPPAQQETQYF. The CDR3 nucleotides read TGTGCCAGCAGCTTACCGCCGGCACAGCAAGAGACCCAGTACTTC.